Listed here are 30 T cell receptor beta chains from one sample, sequenced in a study of blood T cell repertoires in COVID-19. Sequencing used immunoSEQ multiplex PCR; TCRdb keeps in-frame clones, though not all of them. The sample carries roughly 110,000 clones, approximately 80% recorded once. Sequencing was done on a sample of peripheral blood. These receptors all come from a human donor in a cohort sampled during active COVID-19.

This chain joins TRBV19 and TRBJ1-1; a possible D gene is TRBD1 (5 bases). The CDR3 totals 13 residues. Trimming stripped 6 bases from V and 4 bases from J, with 12 bases between. Germline CDR1 reads LNHDA; CDR2 reads SQIVND (reference sequence). The CDR3 coding sequence is TGTGCCAGTAGCGTACAGGAATCCACTGAAGCTTTCTTT. It translates to CASSVQESTEAFF. The variable domain in full, completed from reference TRBV19 and TRBJ1-1, reads DGGITQSPKYLFRKEGQNVTLSCEQNLNHDAMYWYRQDPGQGLRLIYYSQIVNDFQKGDIAEGYSVSREKKESFPLTVTSAQKNPTAFYLCASSVQESTEAFFGQGTRLTVV.

The chain uses TRBV13 and TRBJ1-6; 8 bases align to TRBD1. The CDR3 sequence is 14 residues long. CDR1 PRHDT and CDR2 FYEKMQ come from the germline V gene (reference sequence). V lost 4 bases and J lost 10; bases outside the gene matches: 6. In DNA, the CDR3 is TGTGCCAGCAGCTCGCCGACAGGGGTCTCACCCCTCCACTTT. Encoded protein: CASSSPTGVSPLHF.

The chain carries TRBV21-1 and TRBJ1-1; the table's TRBD1 call for D was not verified on the DNA. TRBV21-1 counts as a pseudogene. The CDR3 length is 16 residues. This CDR3 is CASSEEKQGRNTEAFF. The CDR3 DNA sequence: TGTGCCAGCAGCGAAGAAAAACAGGGAAGGAACACTGAAGCTTTCTTT.

This clone occurred a few times. This chain uses TRBV18 with TRBJ2-7; 7 nucleotides align to TRBD1. J lost 3 bases, V lost 4 bases, and 6 bases had no gene match. The CDR3 is 14 amino acids. The germline V gene has CDR1 KGHSH and CDR2 LQKENI. The CDR3 DNA reads as TGTGCCAGCTCACGCCAGGGACAGAACTACGAGCAGTACTTC. Its translation is CASSRQGQNYEQYF.

The V and J genes are TRBV3-1 (or the pseudogene TRBV3-2) and TRBJ1-2; D gene ambiguous. V dropped 4 bases and J dropped 5 bases, with 11 bases sitting between them. The CDR3 covers 13 residues. CDR1 and CDR2 from the germline V gene are LGHDT and YNNKEL (reference sequence). For the CDR3, the DNA is TGTGCCAGCAGCCTCGGTAAAGCATATGGCTACACCTTC. Protein: CASSLGKAYGYTF.

The chain employs TRBV30 and TRBJ1-2; D possibly corresponds to TRBD1 (5 bases). V was clipped by 4 bases and J by 7 bases, with 10 bases between them. Germline CDR1 GTSNPN, CDR2 SVGIG (reference sequence). The CDR3 consists of 11 residues. CDR3 DNA sequence: TGTGCCTGGACGGAAGGGGTTGGCTACACCTTC. Its translation: CAWTEGVGYTF.

The chain couples TRBV29-1 to TRBJ2-6; D is unresolved. The CDR3 is 12 amino acids. CDR1 is SQVTM, CDR2 ANQGSEA, per germline. Trimming shortened V by 5 bases and J by 4 bases, and 6 bases separated the two germline ends. The CDR3 coding sequence is TGCAGCGTTATGAGGGGGGCCAACGTCCTGACTTTC. This codes for CSVMRGANVLTF.

The CDR3 protein is CATSRDRGNQPQHF. In DNA form, the CDR3 reads TGTGCCACCAGCAGAGACAGGGGAAATCAGCCCCAGCATTTT. This chain links TRBV15 with TRBJ1-5, with a weak D call TRBD1 (6 bases). V shed 0 bases and J shed 4 bases, with 7 bases lying between them. The CDR3 consists of 14 residues. Germline CDR1 reads LNHNV; CDR2 reads YYDKDF (reference sequence).

V gene TRBV4-3 combines with J gene TRBJ2-7; tentative D call: TRBD2 (6 bases). This CDR3 is built from 14 residues. The V gene lost 0 bases and the J gene lost 4 bases, with 10 bases spanning the gap. CDR1 and CDR2 from the germline V gene are LGHNA and YSLEER. The CDR3 sequence is CASSQDYGGYEQYF. Written as DNA, the CDR3 is TGCGCCAGCAGCCAAGATTACGGAGGGTACGAGCAGTACTTC.

The V gene is TRBV7-9, the J gene TRBJ2-7; TRBD1 aligns across 7 bases. This CDR3 comprises 16 residues. Germline CDR1 is SEHNR and CDR2 is FQNEAQ (reference sequence). Trimming cost V 5 bases and J 1 base; bases outside gene matches: 11. Written as DNA, the CDR3 is TGTGCCAGCAGCCCGAATTCCAGGGGGATTTCCTACGAGCAGTACTTC. This gives the protein CASSPNSRGISYEQYF.

CDR3 coding DNA: TGTGCCAGCTCACCGCAAAGTGCAGGGCGAGAGACCCAGTACTTC. This sequence encodes CASSPQSAGRETQYF. V usage is TRBV18 and J usage is TRBJ2-5, with D maybe TRBD1 (5 bases). Germline lookup yields CDR1 KGHSH and CDR2 LQKENI. V shed 3 bases and J shed 4 bases, with 15 bases lying between them. CDR3 length: 15 residues.

The V and J genes are TRBV12-3 or TRBV12-4 and TRBJ1-2, with unresolved D. There are 13 residues in the CDR3. V was pared by 3 bases and J by 5 bases, with 10 bases between. The CDR3 here is CASSFRSLYGYTF. In DNA, the CDR3 is TGTGCCAGCAGTTTCAGATCGCTGTATGGCTACACCTTC.

This clone showed up just a few times. The genes are TRBV30 and TRBJ1-6; 7 bases agree with TRBD1. The length of the CDR3 is 12 residues. Germline V CDR1 and CDR2: GTSNPN, SVGIG (reference sequence). Trimming cost V 5 bases and J 15 bases; bases outside gene matches: 10. CDR3 bases: TGTGCCTGGTCATCAGGGGGATGGGTCCTCCACTTT. It codes for CAWSSGGWVLHF.

Written as DNA, the CDR3 is TGTGCCAGCAGGCTCCCGTGGAGCAATGAGCAGTTCTTC. This sequence encodes CASRLPWSNEQFF. This sequence joins TRBV6-1 and TRBJ2-1; D is ambiguous. CDR3 length: 13 residues. V shed 6 bases and J shed 6 bases, with 12 bases lying between them. Per germline, CDR1 MNHNS and CDR2 SASEGT.

The chain is built from TRBV21-1 and TRBJ2-7; the table's D gene call, TRBD1, was not cross checked with the DNA. TRBV21-1 is a pseudogene locus. The length of the CDR3 is 14 residues. CDR3 bases: TGTGCCAGCAGCACAATACAGGGACCGTACGCGCAGTACTTC. It translates to CASSTIQGPYAQYF.

This chain uses TRBV7-2 with TRBJ1-1, with 9 bases fitting TRBD1. Germline CDR1 is SGHTA and CDR2 is FQGNSA. The CDR3 loop spans 16 amino acids. V lost 4 bases to trimming and J lost 4 bases; unmatched junction nucleotides: 10. CDR3 coding DNA: TGTGCCAGCAGCTCTGAGGGGGACAGGGAGCGCACTGAAGCTTTCTTT. It yields the protein CASSSEGDRERTEAFF.

The chain has TRBV2 and TRBJ2-7, with 10 bases that match TRBD1. This CDR3 spans 15 amino acids. Per the germline V gene, CDR1 is SNHLY and CDR2 is FYNNEI. The V and J ends lost 6 bases and 4 bases, in that order; junction bases with no gene match: 9. The CDR3 region has the DNA TGTGCCAGCAGAGCCGGGACAGGGGACGGATACGAGCAGTACTTC. Translation gives CASRAGTGDGYEQYF.

This clone was detected once. The CDR3 spells CASRGSGTVPEAFF. The CDR3 DNA reads as TGTGCCAGCAGGGGATCCGGGACAGTCCCTGAAGCTTTCTTT. The chain has TRBV6-5 and TRBJ1-1; 7 bases are shared with TRBD1. This CDR3 has 14 amino acids. Trimming removed 6 bases from V and 6 bases from J; junction bases left unmatched: 10. Germline lookup yields CDR1 MNHEY and CDR2 SVGAGI.

The rearrangement links TRBV19 to TRBJ2-7, with D maybe TRBD2 (6 bases). Looked up from germline, CDR1 is LNHDA and CDR2 is SQIVND (reference sequence). The ends were cut back, 5 bases at V and 2 bases at J, with 13 bases in the middle. The CDR3 is made up of 14 amino acids. CDR3 nucleotide sequence: TGTGCCAGTAGTCCCCTCGGAGGGGCCTACGAGCAGTACTTC. Its translation is CASSPLGGAYEQYF.

The chain links TRBV10-3 to TRBJ1-1, with a weak D call TRBD1 (5 bases). Germline-derived CDR1 and CDR2 are ENHRY and SYGVKD. This CDR3 comprises 15 residues. V was pared by 0 bases and J by 4 bases, with 12 bases between. The CDR3 region is CAISESTLQGTEAFF. CDR3 sequence (DNA): TGTGCCATCAGTGAGTCAACCCTTCAGGGCACTGAAGCTTTCTTT.

This clone was seen only once. The chain is built from TRBV4-3 and TRBJ2-1; 10 bases match TRBD2. Germline assignment: CDR1 LGHNA and CDR2 YSLEER. The ends lost 4 bases at V and 5 bases at J; junction bases unmatched: 8. The CDR3 consists of 16 residues. This CDR3 is CASSPRGLAGDNEQFF. The CDR3 DNA is TGCGCCAGCAGCCCCCGGGGTCTAGCGGGAGACAATGAGCAGTTCTTC.

This clone has a handful of counts. This chain links TRBV11-2 with TRBJ2-2; no clear D. The CDR3 has 11 amino acids. The germline CDR1 and CDR2 sequences are SGHAT and FQNNGV. Trimming took 4 bases from V and 7 from J, leaving 4 bases between them. The CDR3 DNA follows: TGTGCCAGCAGCTCCCGCGGGGAGCTGTTTTTT. Translation gives CASSSRGELFF.

The chain is built from TRBV12-3 or TRBV12-4 and TRBJ1-2; a weak D match, TRBD1 (5 bases). The CDR3 is made up of 13 amino acids. V dropped 5 bases and J dropped 2 bases, with 9 bases sitting between them. This CDR3 is CASSPDTNYGYTF. DNA for the CDR3: TGTGCCAGCAGTCCGGACACGAACTATGGCTACACCTTC.

This clone came up once. The V and J genes are TRBV6-6 and TRBJ2-2; 8 nucleotides agree with TRBD1. Germline V gene sequence: CDR1 MNHNY, CDR2 SVGAGI (reference sequence). The trim removed 6 bases at V and 7 bases at J, leaving 19 bases unmatched. This CDR3 region has 18 residues. Written as DNA, the CDR3 is TGTGCCAGCAGCCGACAAATATCGGGACAGGTGCCGGTCGGGGAGCTGTTTTTT. Protein: CASSRQISGQVPVGELFF.

V gene TRBV25-1 combines with J gene TRBJ2-3, with 7 bases aligning to TRBD2. CDR1 and CDR2 from the germline V gene are MGHDK and SYGVNS. V was pared by 4 bases and J by 4 bases, with 14 bases of the junction left unmatched. This CDR3 comprises 17 residues. The CDR3 coding sequence is TGTGCCAGCAGTGCTTTCACGACTAGCAGGACGGCAGATACGCAGTATTTT. Residues: CASSAFTTSRTADTQYF. The whole variable domain, filled in from reference TRBV25-1 and TRBJ2-3, reads EADIYQTPRYLVIGTGKKITLECSQTMGHDKMYWYQQDPGMELHLIHYSYGVNSTEKGDLSSESTVSRIRTEHFPLTLESARPSHTSQYLCASSAFTTSRTADTQYFGPGTRLTVL.

The chain joins TRBV7-8 to TRBJ2-5; 7 nucleotides agree with TRBD2. CDR1 is SGHVS and CDR2 is FQNEAQ in the germline V gene. Trimming at V came to 8 bases and at J to 1 base, leaving 7 bases not matched to a gene. This CDR3 has 14 amino acids. The CDR3 DNA is TGTGCCAGCGCGTGGGGGGGGACCCAAGAGACCCAGTACTTC. It encodes CASAWGGTQETQYF.

V and J are TRBV5-1 and TRBJ2-7; 11 positions match TRBD2. CDR3 length: 16 residues. Germline-derived CDR1 and CDR2 are SGHRS and YFSETQ. V lost 4 bases, J lost 2 bases, and 8 bases stayed unmatched. The CDR3 sequence: CASSRETSGIPYEQYF. DNA for the CDR3: TGCGCCAGCAGCCGTGAGACTAGCGGGATCCCCTACGAGCAGTACTTC.

V and J are TRBV28 and TRBJ2-7, with TRBD1 as a possible D gene (7 bases). Trimming took 5 bases from V and 2 from J, leaving 19 bases between them. The CDR3 runs to 16 residues. CDR1 and CDR2 from the germline V gene are MDHEN and SYDVKM. CDR3 amino acids: CASSPAGGRLTYEQYF. DNA of the CDR3: TGTGCCAGCAGTCCGGCAGGGGGGCGACTAACCTACGAGCAGTACTTC.

The J gene is TRBJ2-7, the V gene TRBV28; 11 bases fit TRBD1. The CDR3 sequence is 15 residues long. Germline V lookup: CDR1 MDHEN, CDR2 SYDVKM. With V trimmed by 7 bases and J by 3 bases, 8 bases remained unmatched. The CDR3 DNA is TGTGCCAGCACCTTGGGACAGGGGGGGGGCTACGAGCAGTACTTC. Translating gives CASTLGQGGGYEQYF. The full variable domain, completed using reference TRBV28 and TRBJ2-7, is DVKVTQSSRYLVKRTGEKVFLECVQDMDHENMFWYRQDPGLGLRLIYFSYDVKMKEKGDIPEGYSVSREKKERFSLILESASTNQTSMYLCASTLGQGGGYEQYFGPGTRLTVT.

CDR3 sequence: CASSRDRGFSAFF. CDR3 nucleotide sequence: TGTGCCAGCAGTCGGGACAGGGGGTTTTCCGCTTTCTTT. The chain recombines TRBV6-5 with TRBJ1-1, with 11 bases matching TRBD1. CDR3 length equals 13 residues. Germline V CDR1 and CDR2: MNHEY, SVGAGI. The trim removed 5 bases at V and 11 bases at J, leaving 7 bases unmatched.